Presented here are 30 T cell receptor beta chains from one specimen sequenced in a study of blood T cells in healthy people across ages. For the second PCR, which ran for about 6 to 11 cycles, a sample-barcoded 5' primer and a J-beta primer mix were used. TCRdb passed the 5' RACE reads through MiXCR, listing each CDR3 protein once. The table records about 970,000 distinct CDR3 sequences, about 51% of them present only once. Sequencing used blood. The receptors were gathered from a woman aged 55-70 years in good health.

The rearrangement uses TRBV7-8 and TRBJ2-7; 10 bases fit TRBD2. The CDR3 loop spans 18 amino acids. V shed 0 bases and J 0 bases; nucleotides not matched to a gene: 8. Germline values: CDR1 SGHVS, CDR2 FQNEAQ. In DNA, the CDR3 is TGTGCCAGCAGCTTAGCCCCTCCCGCTAGCGGGAGCTCCTACGAGCAGTACTTC. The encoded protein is CASSLAPPASGSSYEQYF.

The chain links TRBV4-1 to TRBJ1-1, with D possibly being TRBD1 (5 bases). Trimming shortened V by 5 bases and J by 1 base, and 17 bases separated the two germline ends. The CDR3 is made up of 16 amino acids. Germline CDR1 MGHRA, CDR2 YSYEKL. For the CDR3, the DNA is TGCGCCAGCAGCTCCCGGGGGGTCGGTAGGAACACTGAAGCTTTCTTT. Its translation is CASSSRGVGRNTEAFF.

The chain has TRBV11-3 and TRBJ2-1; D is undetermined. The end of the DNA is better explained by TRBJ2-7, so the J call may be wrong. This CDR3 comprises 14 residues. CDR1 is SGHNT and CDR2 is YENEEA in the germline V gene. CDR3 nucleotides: TGTGCCAGCAGCTTAGCATCGTCTTACAATGAGCAGTACTTC. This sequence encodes CASSLASSYNEQYF.

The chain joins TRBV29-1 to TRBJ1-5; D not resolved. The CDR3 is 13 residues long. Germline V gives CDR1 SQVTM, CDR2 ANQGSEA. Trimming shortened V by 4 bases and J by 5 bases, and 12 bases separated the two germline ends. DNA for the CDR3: TGCAGCGTTGTGGAGTCAGGAGATCAGCCCCAGCATTTT. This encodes CSVVESGDQPQHF.

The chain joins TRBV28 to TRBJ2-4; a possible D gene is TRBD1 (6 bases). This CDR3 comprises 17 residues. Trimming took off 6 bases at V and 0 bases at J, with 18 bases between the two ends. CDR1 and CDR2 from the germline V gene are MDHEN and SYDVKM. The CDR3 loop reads CASSPSYRVAAKNIQYF. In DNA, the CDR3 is TGTGCCAGCAGCCCCTCATACAGGGTGGCAGCCAAAAACATTCAGTACTTC. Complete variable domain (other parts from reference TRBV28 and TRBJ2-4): DVKVTQSSRYLVKRTGEKVFLECVQDMDHENMFWYRQDPGLGLRLIYFSYDVKMKEKGDIPEGYSVSREKKERFSLILESASTNQTSMYLCASSPSYRVAAKNIQYFGAGTRLSVL.

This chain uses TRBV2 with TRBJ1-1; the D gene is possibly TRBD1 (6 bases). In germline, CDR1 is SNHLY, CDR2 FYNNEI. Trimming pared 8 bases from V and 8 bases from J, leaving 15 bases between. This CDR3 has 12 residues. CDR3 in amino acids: CASRRGQVEAFF. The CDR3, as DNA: TGTGCCAGCCGCAGGGGTCAGGTCGAAGCTTTCTTT.

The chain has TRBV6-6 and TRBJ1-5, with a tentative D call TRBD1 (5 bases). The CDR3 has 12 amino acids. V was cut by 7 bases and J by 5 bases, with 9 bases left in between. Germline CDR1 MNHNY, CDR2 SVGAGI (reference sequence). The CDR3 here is CASTSGHQPQHF. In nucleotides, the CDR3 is TGTGCCAGCACCTCAGGGCATCAGCCCCAGCATTTT.

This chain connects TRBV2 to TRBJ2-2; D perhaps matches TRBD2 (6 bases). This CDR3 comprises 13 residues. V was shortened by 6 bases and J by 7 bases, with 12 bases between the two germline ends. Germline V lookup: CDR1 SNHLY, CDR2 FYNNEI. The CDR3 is CASRATRNGELFF. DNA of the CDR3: TGTGCCAGCAGGGCGACTAGAAACGGGGAGCTGTTTTTT. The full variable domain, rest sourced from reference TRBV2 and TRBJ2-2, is EPEVTQTPSHQVTQMGQEVILRCVPISNHLYFYWYRQILGQKVEFLVSFYNNEISEKSEIFDDQFSVERPDGSNFTLKIRSTKLEDSAMYFCASRATRNGELFFGEGSRLTVL.

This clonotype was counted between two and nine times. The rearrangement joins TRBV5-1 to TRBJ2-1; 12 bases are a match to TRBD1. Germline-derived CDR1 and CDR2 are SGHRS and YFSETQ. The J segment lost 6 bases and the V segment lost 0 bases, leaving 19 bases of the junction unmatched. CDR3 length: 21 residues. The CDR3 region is CASSLAAGQGAGTSLINEQFF. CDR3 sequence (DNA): TGCGCCAGCAGCTTGGCCGCGGGACAGGGGGCCGGGACTAGCCTTATCAATGAGCAGTTCTTC.

CDR3 residues: CASSLTQRADNEQFF. The CDR3 bases are TGCGCCAGCAGCTTGACCCAGCGGGCTGACAATGAGCAGTTCTTC. The chain is built from TRBV5-1 and TRBJ2-1; D may be TRBD2 (6 bases). The CDR3 loop spans 15 amino acids. Germline CDR1 is SGHRS and CDR2 is YFSETQ. Trimming left V 1 base short and J 5 bases short, with 13 bases between.

The CDR3 loop is CASSLALGAETSYEQYF. For the CDR3, the DNA is TGTGCCAGCAGCTTAGCGTTGGGAGCGGAGACCTCCTACGAGCAGTACTTC. The chain is built from TRBV7-2 and TRBJ2-7; TRBD2 is a possible D gene (5 bases). The CDR3 consists of 17 residues. From germline, CDR1 is SGHTA and CDR2 FQGNSA. Deletions cut 0 bases from V and 0 bases from J, with 15 bases between.

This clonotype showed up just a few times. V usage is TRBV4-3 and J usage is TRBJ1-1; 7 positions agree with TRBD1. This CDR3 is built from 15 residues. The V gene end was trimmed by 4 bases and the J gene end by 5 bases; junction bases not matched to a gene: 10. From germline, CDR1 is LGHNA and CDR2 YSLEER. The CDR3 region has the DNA TGCGCCAGCAGCCTGGGCGACAGGGAGGGGACTGAAGCTTTCTTT. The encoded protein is CASSLGDREGTEAFF.

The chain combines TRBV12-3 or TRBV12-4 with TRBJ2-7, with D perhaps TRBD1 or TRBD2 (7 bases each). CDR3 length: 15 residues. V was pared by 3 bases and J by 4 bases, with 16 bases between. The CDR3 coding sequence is TGTGCCAGCAGTTTGGGGGCAGGGGGGGTTTACGAGCAGTACTTC. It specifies CASSLGAGGVYEQYF.

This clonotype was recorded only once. CDR3 amino acids: CASSQDWLAGAPGELFF. The CDR3 nucleotides read TGTGCCAGCAGCCAAGATTGGCTAGCGGGAGCCCCCGGGGAGCTGTTTTTT. This chain connects TRBV14 to TRBJ2-2, with 10 bases lining up with TRBD2. Per germline, CDR1 SGHDN and CDR2 FVKESK. V lost 0 bases to trimming and J lost 6 bases; unmatched junction nucleotides: 7. The CDR3 consists of 17 residues.

The CDR3 here is CASRTTGENTGELFF. As DNA, the CDR3 is TGTGCCAGCAGGACAACAGGGGAGAACACCGGGGAGCTGTTTTTT. The chain links TRBV7-9 to TRBJ2-2; 7 nucleotides align to TRBD1. The germline V gene has CDR1 SEHNR and CDR2 FQNEAQ (reference sequence). Trimming cost V 6 bases and J 1 base; bases outside gene matches: 5. The CDR3 sequence is 15 residues long.

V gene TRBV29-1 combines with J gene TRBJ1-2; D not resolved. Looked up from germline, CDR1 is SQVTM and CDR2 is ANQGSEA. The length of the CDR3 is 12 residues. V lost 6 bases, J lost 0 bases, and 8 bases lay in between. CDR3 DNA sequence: TGCAGCGTCGCGGTAGCTAACTATGGCTACACCTTC. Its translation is CSVAVANYGYTF.

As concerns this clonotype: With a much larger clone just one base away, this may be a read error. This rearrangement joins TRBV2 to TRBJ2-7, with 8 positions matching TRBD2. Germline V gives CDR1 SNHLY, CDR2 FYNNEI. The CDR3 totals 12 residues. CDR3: CASREVLAGQYF. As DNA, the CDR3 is TGTGCCAGCAGGGAAGTTCTAGCGGGTCAGTACTTC.

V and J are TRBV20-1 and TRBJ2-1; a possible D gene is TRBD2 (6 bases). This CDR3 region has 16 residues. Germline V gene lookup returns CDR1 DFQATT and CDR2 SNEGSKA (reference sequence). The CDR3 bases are TGCTCGGGAAGGAGGGCTTTCATGAGCTCCTACAATGAGCAGTTCTTC. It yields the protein CSGRRAFMSSYNEQFF.

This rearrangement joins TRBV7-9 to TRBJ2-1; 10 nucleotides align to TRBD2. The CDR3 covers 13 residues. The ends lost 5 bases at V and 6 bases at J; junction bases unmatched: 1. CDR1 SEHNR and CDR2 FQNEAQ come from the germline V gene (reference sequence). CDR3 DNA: TGTGCCAGCAGCGGGACTAGCGTCAATGAGCAGTTCTTC. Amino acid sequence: CASSGTSVNEQFF.

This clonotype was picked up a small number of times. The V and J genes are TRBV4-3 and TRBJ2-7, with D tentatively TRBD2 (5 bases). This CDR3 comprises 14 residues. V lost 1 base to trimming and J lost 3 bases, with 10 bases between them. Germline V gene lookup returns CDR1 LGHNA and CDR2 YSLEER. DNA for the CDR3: TGCGCCAGCAGCCAAGGGACTCGTGGCTACGAGCAGTACTTC. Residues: CASSQGTRGYEQYF.

The chain's CDR3 is CASSHRQGVHEQYF. CDR3 in DNA: TGCGCCAGCAGCCACAGGCAGGGTGTCCACGAGCAGTACTTC. The chain has TRBV4-1 and TRBJ2-7, with D perhaps matching TRBD1 (5 bases). The V gene's germline CDR1 is MGHRA and CDR2 YSYEKL. Trimming took off 3 bases at V and 5 bases at J, with 14 bases between the two ends. CDR3 length equals 14 residues.

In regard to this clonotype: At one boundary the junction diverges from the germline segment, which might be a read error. CDR3 sequence: CASSWVFSYEQYF. The CDR3, as DNA: TGTGCCAGCAGCTGGGTGTTTTCTTACGAACAGTACTTC. The rearrangement links TRBV7-8 to TRBJ2-7; D remains unclear. The CDR3 contains 13 residues. The germline V gene encodes CDR1 SGHVS and CDR2 FQNEAQ.

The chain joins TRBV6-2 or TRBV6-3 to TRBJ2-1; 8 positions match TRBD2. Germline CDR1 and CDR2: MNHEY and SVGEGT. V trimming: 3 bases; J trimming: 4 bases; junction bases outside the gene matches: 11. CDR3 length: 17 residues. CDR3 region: CASSYPLGRGVYNEQFF. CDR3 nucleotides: TGTGCCAGCAGTTATCCCCTCGGGCGGGGGGTATACAATGAGCAGTTCTTC.

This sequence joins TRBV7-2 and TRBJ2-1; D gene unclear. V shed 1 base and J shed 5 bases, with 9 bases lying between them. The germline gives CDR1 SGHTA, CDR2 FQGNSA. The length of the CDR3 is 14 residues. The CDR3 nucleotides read TGTGCCAGCAGCTTAGTTGGTGTCCACAATGAGCAGTTCTTC. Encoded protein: CASSLVGVHNEQFF.

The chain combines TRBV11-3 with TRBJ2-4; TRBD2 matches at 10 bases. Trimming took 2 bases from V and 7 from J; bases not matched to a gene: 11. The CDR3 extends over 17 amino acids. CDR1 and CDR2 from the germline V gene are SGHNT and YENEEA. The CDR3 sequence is CASSLRPTGTSENIQYF. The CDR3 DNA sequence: TGTGCCAGCAGCTTAAGGCCCACCGGGACTAGCGAGAACATTCAGTACTTC. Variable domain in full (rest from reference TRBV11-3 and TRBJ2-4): EAGVVQSPRYKIIEKKQPVAFWCNPISGHNTLYWYLQNLGQGPELLIRYENEEAVDDSQLPKDRFSAERLKGVDSTLKIQPAELGDSAVYLCASSLRPTGTSENIQYFGAGTRLSVL.

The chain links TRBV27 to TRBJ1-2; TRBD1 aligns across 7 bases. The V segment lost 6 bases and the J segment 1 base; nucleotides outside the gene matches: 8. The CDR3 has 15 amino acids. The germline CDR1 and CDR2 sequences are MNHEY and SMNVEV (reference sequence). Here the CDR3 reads CASRPGGVGNYGYTF. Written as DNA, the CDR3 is TGTGCCAGCAGACCAGGGGGTGTTGGTAACTATGGCTACACCTTC.

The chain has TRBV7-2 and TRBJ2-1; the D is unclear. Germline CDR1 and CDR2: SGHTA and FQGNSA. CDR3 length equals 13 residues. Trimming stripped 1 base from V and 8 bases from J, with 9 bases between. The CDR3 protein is CASSLVNRDEQFF. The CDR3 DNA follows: TGTGCCAGCAGCTTAGTGAATCGGGATGAGCAGTTCTTC. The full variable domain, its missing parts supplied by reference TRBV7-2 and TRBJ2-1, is GAGVSQSPSNKVTEKGKDVELRCDPISGHTALYWYRQSLGQGLEFLIYFQGNSAPDKSGLPSDRFSAERTGGSVSTLTIQRTQQEDSAVYLCASSLVNRDEQFFGPGTRLTVL.

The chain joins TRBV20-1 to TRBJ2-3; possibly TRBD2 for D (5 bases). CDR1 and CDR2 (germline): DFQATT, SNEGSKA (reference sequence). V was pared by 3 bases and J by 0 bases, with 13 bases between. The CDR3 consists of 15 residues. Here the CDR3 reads CSASDLTRSTDTQYF. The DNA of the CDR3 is TGCAGTGCTAGCGATCTCACTAGGAGCACAGATACGCAGTATTTT.

CDR3 sequence: CASSFRSSGSYEQYF. CDR3 nucleotide sequence: TGTGCCAGCAGCTTCCGAAGCAGCGGGAGTTACGAGCAGTACTTC. The chain employs TRBV7-2 and TRBJ2-4; TRBD2 matches 8 bases. Judging by the DNA end, TRBJ2-7 fits better; the J call may be wrong. The V gene's germline CDR1 is SGHTA and CDR2 FQGNSA. This CDR3 has 15 residues.

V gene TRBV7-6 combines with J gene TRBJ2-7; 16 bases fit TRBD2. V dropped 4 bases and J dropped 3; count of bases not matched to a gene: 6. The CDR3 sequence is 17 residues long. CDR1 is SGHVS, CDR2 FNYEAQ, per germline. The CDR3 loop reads CASSWGLAGGPGYEQYF. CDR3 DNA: TGTGCCAGCAGCTGGGGACTAGCGGGAGGGCCAGGCTACGAGCAGTACTTC.